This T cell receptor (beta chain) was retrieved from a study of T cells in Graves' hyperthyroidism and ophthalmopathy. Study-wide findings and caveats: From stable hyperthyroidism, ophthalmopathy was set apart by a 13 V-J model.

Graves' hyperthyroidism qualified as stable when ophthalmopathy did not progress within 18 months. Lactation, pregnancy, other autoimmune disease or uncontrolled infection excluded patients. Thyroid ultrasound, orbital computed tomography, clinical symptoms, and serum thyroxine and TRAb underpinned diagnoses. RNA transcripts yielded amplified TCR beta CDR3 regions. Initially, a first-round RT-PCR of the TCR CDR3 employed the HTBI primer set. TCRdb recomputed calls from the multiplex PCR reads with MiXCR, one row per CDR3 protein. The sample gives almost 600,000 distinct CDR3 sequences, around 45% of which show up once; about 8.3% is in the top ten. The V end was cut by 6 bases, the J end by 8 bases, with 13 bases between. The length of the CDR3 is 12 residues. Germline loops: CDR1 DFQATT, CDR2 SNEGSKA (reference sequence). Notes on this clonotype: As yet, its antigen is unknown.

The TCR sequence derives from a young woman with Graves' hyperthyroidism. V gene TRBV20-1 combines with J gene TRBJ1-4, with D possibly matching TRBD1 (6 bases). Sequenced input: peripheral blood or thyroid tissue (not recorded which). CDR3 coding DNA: TGCAGTGCGACGGACGGGGGCGAAAAACTGTTTTTT. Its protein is CSATDGGEKLFF.